The sequence of this TCR beta chain was determined in a study of T cells in Graves' hyperthyroidism and ophthalmopathy. General study results and limits: Ophthalmopathy was distinguished from stable hyperthyroidism by 13 V-J signatures. Blood held most thyroid clonotypes expanded above 0.001 frequency.

The investigators amplified TCR beta CDR3 regions from RNA transcripts. HTBI primers were employed in a first-round RT-PCR of the TCR CDR3. TCRdb redid the calling of the multiplex PCR reads with MiXCR, one entry per CDR3 protein. The top ten hold 8.2% of the sample, which has a few hundred thousand distinct CDR3 sequences, about half seen once. Newly diagnosed hyperthyroidism patients aged 18 to 65 years had disease lasting under 2 months. Not enrolled were patients with uncontrolled infection, other autoimmune disease, pregnancy or lactation. As for this clonotype: Its antigen is still unknown.

The origin of this receptor is a woman aged 18-30 years with Graves' hyperthyroidism. The sequencing sample was made of peripheral blood or thyroid tissue (not recorded which).

CDR3: CASSALDSITYEQYF. CDR3 in DNA: TGTGCCAGCAGCGCGCTGGACAGCATAACCTACGAGCAGTACTTC. The V gene is TRBV11-2, the J gene TRBJ2-7; TRBD1 might be the D (6 bases). Trimming removed 5 bases from V and 2 bases from J, with 16 bases in between. The germline V gene encodes CDR1 SGHAT and CDR2 FQNNGV. The CDR3 totals 15 residues.